The 19 T cell receptor beta chains reported below all come from one sample, sequenced in a study. Via MiXCR, TCRdb re-called the 5' RACE reads, giving one row per CDR3 protein. The sample has about 46,000 distinct CDR3 sequences, around a quarter seen once. Input material: naive CD4+ T cells sorted from blood. The subset: naive CD4+ T cells, CD4+CD45RA+CD25-. The receptors shown here come from a female donor with breast cancer.

The chain is built from TRBV20-1 and TRBJ1-6; possibly TRBD1 for D (5 bases). Germline CDR1 and CDR2: DFQATT and SNEGSKA (reference sequence). V was pared by 5 bases and J by 9 bases, with 23 bases between. The CDR3 length is 16 residues. CDR3 nucleotides: TGCAGTGCTGAATCGCCGCGGGGGGACTGGGGTTCACCCCTCCACTTT. Its translation: CSAESPRGDWGSPLHF.

This clonotype was observed a few times. V usage is TRBV27 and J usage is TRBJ2-6; 9 positions agree with TRBD1. This CDR3 contains 19 residues. Looked up from germline, CDR1 is MNHEY and CDR2 is SMNVEV (reference sequence). After removal of 5 bases from V and 1 base from J, the junction contained 12 bases not matched to a gene. The CDR3 coding sequence is TGTGCCAGCAGTACGGACAGGGGAGCTACCAATTCTGGGGCCAACGTCCTGACTTTC. Amino acids: CASSTDRGATNSGANVLTF.

The rearrangement links TRBV4-1 to TRBJ2-2; D uncertain. The CDR3 loop spans 13 amino acids. The V end lost 3 bases, the J end lost 5 bases, and 7 bases lay between the germline ends. Germline loops: CDR1 MGHRA, CDR2 YSYEKL. The CDR3 is CASSHEATGELFF. The DNA for the CDR3 is TGCGCCAGCAGCCACGAGGCGACCGGGGAGCTGTTTTTT.

The J gene is TRBJ2-5, the V gene TRBV27, with TRBD2 as a possible D gene (5 bases). CDR3 length: 15 residues. In germline, CDR1 is MNHEY, CDR2 SMNVEV (reference sequence). With 2 bases removed from V and 3 bases from J, the gap between germline ends came to 13 bases. CDR3: CASSLRGRREETQYF. The CDR3, as DNA: TGTGCCAGCAGTTTAAGAGGGAGAAGAGAAGAGACCCAGTACTTC.

This clonotype was seen at least ten times. The chain recombines TRBV5-1 with TRBJ2-2; D is perhaps TRBD2 (6 bases). From germline, CDR1 is SGHRS and CDR2 YFSETQ. The CDR3 is made up of 16 amino acids. Between the trimmed V and J ends, which lost 0 bases and 4 bases, there was a span of 13 bases. CDR3 DNA: TGCGCCAGCAGCTTGGTACCGGGGGTCGGCACCGGGGAGCTGTTTTTT. It is translated as CASSLVPGVGTGELFF.

The chain links TRBV29-1 to TRBJ2-7; the D is unclear. V was clipped by 4 bases and J by 1 base, with 5 bases between them. CDR1 SQVTM and CDR2 ANQGSEA come from the germline V gene. The CDR3 extends over 11 amino acids. CDR3 residues: CSVAESYEQYF. The CDR3 DNA follows: TGCAGCGTTGCCGAATCCTACGAGCAGTACTTC.

DNA for the CDR3: TGCGCCAGCAGCCGGTCCAGGGGTAGCTACACCTTC. It yields the protein CASSRSRGSYTF. The chain is built from TRBV5-1 and TRBJ1-2, with D maybe TRBD1 (6 bases). Germline CDR1 reads SGHRS; CDR2 reads YFSETQ. This CDR3 contains 12 residues. The V end was cut by 4 bases, the J end by 9 bases, with 13 bases between.

The chain carries TRBV7-9 and TRBJ1-1; no clear D. In germline, CDR1 is SEHNR, CDR2 FQNEAQ (reference sequence). This CDR3 region has 13 residues. V dropped 5 bases and J dropped 4 bases, with 11 bases sitting between them. The CDR3 loop reads CASSPPPGTEAFF. The CDR3 bases are TGTGCCAGCAGCCCCCCGCCGGGCACTGAAGCTTTCTTT.

This chain uses TRBV5-6 with TRBJ2-1; no clear D gene. CDR3 size: 15 residues. V dropped 1 base and J dropped 2 bases, with 10 bases sitting between them. The germline V gene encodes CDR1 SGHDT and CDR2 YYEEEE. The CDR3 region is CASSLFESTYNEQFF. The CDR3, as DNA: TGTGCCAGCAGCTTGTTCGAGTCGACCTACAATGAGCAGTTCTTC.

This clonotype was counted a single time. The chain uses TRBV9 and TRBJ1-2, with 9 bases that match TRBD1. The CDR3 runs 14 residues. V lost 3 bases, J lost 5 bases, and 5 bases stayed unmatched. Per the germline V gene, CDR1 is SGDLS and CDR2 is YYNGEE. CDR3 in DNA: TGTGCCAGCAGCGGCCGGGACAGGGCATATGGCTACACCTTC. It translates to CASSGRDRAYGYTF.

The CDR3 loop reads CASSQDPGETQYF. The CDR3 DNA reads TGTGCCAGCAGCCAAGATCCCGGCGAGACCCAGTACTTC. The chain is built from TRBV4-2 and TRBJ2-5; D gene unclear. The germline CDR1 and CDR2 sequences are LGHNA and YNFKEQ. The V and J ends lost 0 bases and 5 bases respectively, with 7 bases between them. The CDR3 consists of 13 residues.

This rearrangement joins TRBV12-3 or TRBV12-4 to TRBJ1-1, with D perhaps TRBD1 (5 bases). V gave up 8 bases and J gave up 1 base, with 14 bases separating them. The CDR3 is 14 residues long. As DNA, the CDR3 is TGTGCCAGCTTACCGGGACGGGCGAACACTGAAGCTTTCTTT. This codes for CASLPGRANTEAFF.

A few counts support this clonotype. V usage is TRBV6-1 and J usage is TRBJ2-1; 13 nucleotides agree with TRBD2. CDR3 size: 17 residues. V lost 5 bases to trimming and J lost 2 bases; unmatched junction nucleotides: 6. Germline V gene data show CDR1 as MNHNS and CDR2 as SASEGT. CDR3 residues: CASSSMTSGRPYNEQFF. CDR3 DNA: TGTGCCAGCAGTTCCATGACTAGCGGGAGGCCCTACAATGAGCAGTTCTTC.

The chain joins TRBV18 to TRBJ2-2; D is undetermined. In germline, CDR1 is KGHSH, CDR2 LQKENI. This CDR3 has 16 amino acids. With 2 bases removed from V and 2 bases from J, the gap between germline ends came to 12 bases. CDR3 bases: TGTGCCAGCTCACCAGGATTCCGGGCTAACACCGGGGAGCTGTTTTTT. It encodes CASSPGFRANTGELFF.

In this sample, this clonotype turned up many times. The CDR3 DNA reads TGTGCCAGCATCCACTCGGACAGGTCCCACTACGAGCAGTACTTC. It encodes CASIHSDRSHYEQYF. J is TRBJ2-7 and V is TRBV12-3 or TRBV12-4; 7 nucleotides line up with TRBD1. The trim removed 7 bases at V and 3 bases at J, leaving 12 bases unmatched. CDR3 length equals 15 residues.

Points on this clonotype: This likely comes from a read error, as the CDR3 has no conserved phenylalanine or tryptophan at its end. The chain uses TRBV7-9 and TRBJ1-2; 8 positions agree with TRBD1. V shed 3 bases, J shed 5 bases, and the junction held 5 bases outside the gene matches. Looked up from germline, CDR1 is SEHNR and CDR2 is FQNEAQ (reference sequence). This CDR3 comprises 14 residues. This CDR3 is CASSFGGQGYGYTL. In nucleotides, the CDR3 is TGTGCCAGCAGCTTCGGTGGACAGGGATATGGCTACACCCTC.

This clonotype was counted a few times. The V call is TRBV6-1, the J call TRBJ1-2, with 8 nucleotides matching TRBD1. Germline assignment: CDR1 MNHNS and CDR2 SASEGT. The V and J ends lost 1 base and 7 bases, in that order; junction bases with no gene match: 2. The CDR3 loop spans 13 amino acids. The CDR3 DNA is TGTGCCAGCAGTGAAGTAACAGGGGGTGGCTACACCTTC. This translates into CASSEVTGGGYTF.

This clonotype was seen a few times. The chain employs TRBV4-2 and TRBJ2-6, with TRBD1 matching over 8 bases. CDR1 and CDR2 from the germline V gene are LGHNA and YNFKEQ. V was pared by 0 bases and J by 0 bases, with 10 bases of the junction left unmatched. The CDR3 is made up of 20 amino acids. The chain's CDR3 is CASSQDRQGQGHSGANVLTF. The DNA for the CDR3 is TGTGCCAGCAGCCAAGATCGGCAAGGACAGGGTCACTCTGGGGCCAACGTCCTGACTTTC.

This chain connects TRBV5-4 to TRBJ2-5; D gene uncertain. V was clipped by 1 base and J by 5 bases, with 6 bases between them. Germline values: CDR1 SGHNT, CDR2 YYREEE (reference sequence). The CDR3 is 12 residues long. This chain's CDR3 is CASSLNGETQYF. CDR3 bases: TGTGCCAGCAGCTTGAACGGGGAGACCCAGTACTTC.